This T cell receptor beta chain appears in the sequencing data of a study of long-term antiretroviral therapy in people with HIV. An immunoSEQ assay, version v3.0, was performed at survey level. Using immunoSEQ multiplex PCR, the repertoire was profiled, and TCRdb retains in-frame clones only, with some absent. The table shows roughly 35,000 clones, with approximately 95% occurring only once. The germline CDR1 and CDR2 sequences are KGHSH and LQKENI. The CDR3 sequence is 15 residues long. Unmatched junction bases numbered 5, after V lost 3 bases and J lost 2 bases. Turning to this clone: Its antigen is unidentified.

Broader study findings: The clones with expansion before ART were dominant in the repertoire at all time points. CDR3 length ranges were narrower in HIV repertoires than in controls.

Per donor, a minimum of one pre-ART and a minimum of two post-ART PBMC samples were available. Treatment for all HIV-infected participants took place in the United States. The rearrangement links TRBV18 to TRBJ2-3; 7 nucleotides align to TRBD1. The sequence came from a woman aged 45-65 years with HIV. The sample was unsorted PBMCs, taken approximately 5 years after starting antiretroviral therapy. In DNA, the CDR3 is TGTGCCAGCTCACCCCCGGGACAGCCCACAGATACGCAGTATTTT. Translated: CASSPPGQPTDTQYF.